Listed below are T cell receptor beta chains from one sample, sequenced in a study of T cells in Graves' hyperthyroidism and ophthalmopathy. Via MiXCR, TCRdb re-called the multiplex PCR reads, giving one row per CDR3 protein. The profile covers more than 650,000 distinct CDR3 sequences, with 12% to 15% appearing a single time and about 10% taken by the ten largest. The sample taken for sequencing was blood. These receptors were obtained from a woman aged 18-35 years with Graves' hyperthyroidism. Both conserved end residues are part of each CDR3. D genes are given only for firm matches. Where a row states a size, it is once, few, many or the class of an expanded clone; other rows omit it.

abundance	v_gene	d_gene	j_gene	CDR3aa	CDR3nt
few	TRBV7-9	NA	TRBJ2-7	CASSLGETGRSEQYF	TGTGCCAGCAGCCTGGGGGAAACCGGGAGAAGTGAGCAGTACTTC
few	TRBV29-1	NA	TRBJ2-1	CSVVEGNYNEQFF	TGCAGCGTTGTCGAAGGAAACTACAATGAGCAGTTCTTC
few	TRBV27	NA	TRBJ2-5	CASSLSRVASLETQYF	TGTGCCAGCAGTTTATCACGGGTGGCTTCCCTAGAGACCCAGTACTTC
many	TRBV30	NA	TRBJ1-1	CAWSGGPTTLSEAFF	TGTGCCTGGAGCGGCGGCCCAACAACACTCTCTGAAGCTTTCTTT
NA	TRBV18	NA	TRBJ2-7	CASSPKGATYEQYF	TGTGCCAGCTCACCAAAGGGTGCTACCTACGAGCAGTACTTC
NA	TRBV6-1	NA	TRBJ2-4	CASSMMAKNIQYF	TGTGCCAGCAGTATGATGGCCAAAAACATTCAGTACTTC
NA	TRBV7-2	TRBD2	TRBJ2-7	CASSLGTGGRYEQYF	TGTGCCAGCAGCTTAGGCACGGGAGGGCGGTACGAGCAGTACTTC
many	TRBV11-2	NA	TRBJ2-7	CASSLGHRETPYEQYF	TGTGCCAGCAGCTTAGGGCACAGGGAGACTCCCTACGAGCAGTACTTC
NA	TRBV18	NA	TRBJ1-5	CASSLGTHNQPQHF	TGTGCCAGCTCCCTCGGGACTCACAATCAGCCCCAGCATTTT
NA	TRBV11-2	TRBD1	TRBJ1-1	CASSLDYSGQGAFF	TGTGCCAGCAGCTTAGATTATTCGGGACAGGGCGCTTTCTTT
NA	TRBV7-9	NA	TRBJ2-1	CASSIFLGDQLNEQFF	TGTGCCAGCAGCATATTCCTCGGGGACCAATTAAATGAGCAGTTCTTC
many	TRBV15	NA	TRBJ2-7	CATSSVGFISGSYEQYF	TGTGCCACCAGCAGCGTTGGGTTTATTAGCGGTTCCTACGAGCAGTACTTC
few	TRBV29-1	NA	TRBJ2-3	CSVRARYTDTQYF	TGCAGCGTGAGGGCGAGATATACAGATACGCAGTATTTT
NA	TRBV7-9	NA	TRBJ2-4	CASSRLWAEKNIQYF	TGTGCCAGCAGCCGTTTATGGGCGGAGAAAAACATTCAGTACTTC
NA	TRBV19	NA	TRBJ1-5	CASSASGAGNQPQHF	TGTGCCAGTAGTGCCTCGGGGGCCGGCAATCAGCCCCAGCATTTT
NA	TRBV27	NA	TRBJ1-1	CASPPGRRNTEAFF	TGTGCCAGCCCACCCGGGCGGAGGAACACTGAAGCTTTCTTT
many	TRBV29-1	TRBD2	TRBJ2-1	CSARLAGGPNEQFF	TGCAGCGCTAGACTAGCGGGAGGGCCCAATGAGCAGTTCTTC
few	TRBV28	NA	TRBJ2-6	CASTFEGANVLTF	TGTGCCAGCACCTTTGAGGGGGCCAACGTCCTGACTTTC
many	TRBV20-1	TRBD2	TRBJ2-3	CSARGSGRAFTDTQYF	TGCAGTGCTAGAGGAAGCGGGAGGGCCTTCACAGATACGCAGTATTTT
once	TRBV28	NA	TRBJ2-1	CASSFFPPREVNSYNEQFF	TGTGCCAGCAGTTTTTTCCCGCCTCGCGAAGTTAACTCCTACAATGAGCAGTTCTTC
many	TRBV20-1	NA	TRBJ2-3	CSAIGGGPTDTQYF	TGCAGTGCTATAGGGGGAGGGCCCACAGATACGCAGTATTTT
few	TRBV5-8	TRBD1	TRBJ2-5	CASRTRQGKGTQYF	TGTGCCAGCAGGACGAGACAGGGCAAAGGGACCCAGTACTTC
many	TRBV28	NA	TRBJ2-7	CASLAGYEQYF	TGTGCCAGCCTGGCGGGGTACGAGCAGTACTTC
many	TRBV6-1	NA	TRBJ2-7	CASISRAGMDEQYF	TGTGCCAGCATTTCTCGGGCAGGGATGGACGAGCAGTACTTC
few	TRBV11-3	NA	TRBJ2-2	CASSFEFAGELFF	TGTGCCAGCAGCTTCGAGTTTGCCGGGGAGCTGTTTTTT
NA	TRBV29-1	TRBD2	TRBJ2-5	CSVEDRGRQETQYF	TGCAGCGTTGAAGATCGCGGGAGGCAAGAGACCCAGTACTTC
NA	TRBV19	NA	TRBJ1-6	CASSIVPGQDNSPLHF	TGTGCCAGTAGTATCGTTCCGGGCCAGGATAATTCACCCCTCCACTTT
NA	TRBV19	TRBD1	TRBJ1-1	CASSIVPGQGTEAFF	TGTGCCAGTAGTATAGTCCCGGGACAGGGGACTGAAGCTTTCTTT
few	TRBV20-1	NA	TRBJ2-1	CSARPHGTAYNEQFF	TGCAGTGCTCGACCACACGGGACTGCCTACAATGAGCAGTTCTTC
many	TRBV12-3/TRBV12-4	NA	TRBJ1-2	CASSSVLRAGYTF	TGTGCCAGCAGTTCGGTTTTGCGTGCGGGCTACACCTTC
few	TRBV7-6	NA	TRBJ1-6	CASSTGHYNSPLHF	TGTGCCAGCAGCACAGGACACTATAATTCACCCCTCCACTTT
many	TRBV7-9	NA	TRBJ2-3	CASSLSRGRGQGTDTQYF	TGTGCCAGCAGCTTATCAAGGGGACGGGGCCAAGGCACAGATACGCAGTATTTT
many	TRBV19	TRBD2	TRBJ2-7	CASNPGLAFYEQYF	TGTGCCAGTAATCCGGGACTAGCGTTCTACGAGCAGTACTTC
many	TRBV6-6	NA	TRBJ1-2	CASSYSGWNGYTF	TGTGCCAGCAGTTACTCTGGATGGAATGGCTACACCTTC
NA	TRBV12-3/TRBV12-4	TRBD1	TRBJ2-1	CASSSPGTGVPYNEQFF	TGTGCCAGCAGTTCGCCCGGGACAGGGGTCCCCTACAATGAGCAGTTCTTC